The 26 T cell receptor beta chains reported below all come from one sample, sequenced in a study of blood T cells in healthy people across ages. A second 7 to 11 cycle PCR used barcoded and J-beta primers. From the 5' RACE reads, TCRdb called clonotypes with MiXCR, one entry per CDR3 protein. The sample lists around 1.5 million distinct CDR3 sequences, 42% occurring once. Material for sequencing was blood. The receptors were gathered from a woman between 18 and 29 years old in good health.

This clonotype was counted between two and nine times. J is TRBJ2-1 and V is TRBV11-2; 8 nucleotides line up with TRBD2. This CDR3 is built from 16 residues. The V segment lost 1 base and the J segment 4 bases; nucleotides outside the gene matches: 6. The germline V gene has CDR1 SGHAT and CDR2 FQNNGV. CDR3 in DNA: TGTGCCAGCAGCTTAGTTCTGACTAGCGCGTACAATGAGCAGTTCTTC. Protein product: CASSLVLTSAYNEQFF.

The V call is TRBV2, the J call TRBJ2-2, with a tentative D call TRBD1 (6 bases). V lost 3 bases and J 4 bases, leaving 12 bases between the germline ends. Germline CDR1 and CDR2: SNHLY and FYNNEI. CDR3 length: 15 amino acids. CDR3 DNA sequence: TGTGCCAGCAGTGAGAGGGGGAGCGGCACCGGGGAGCTGTTTTTT. The encoded protein is CASSERGSGTGELFF.

This chain links TRBV14 with TRBJ2-4, with TRBD2 identical over 15 bases. CDR1 is SGHDN, CDR2 FVKESK, per germline. The CDR3 is 19 amino acids. Germline trimming cut 5 bases from V and 1 base from J; bases unmatched to any gene: 9. The CDR3 DNA sequence: TGTGCCAGCAGCAGGACTAGCGGGGGGGCCGATTCGGCCAAAAACATTCAGTACTTC. Translation: CASSRTSGGADSAKNIQYF.

The chain joins TRBV6-1 to TRBJ2-5; 7 nucleotides line up with TRBD1. Germline-derived CDR1 and CDR2 are MNHNS and SASEGT. V trimming: 2 bases; J trimming: 1 base; junction bases outside the gene matches: 10. CDR3 length equals 17 residues. This CDR3 is CASSETLPWDSQETQYF. Written as DNA, the CDR3 is TGTGCCAGCAGTGAAACGCTTCCTTGGGACAGCCAAGAGACCCAGTACTTC.

The chain is built from TRBV10-2 and TRBJ2-1; D possibly corresponds to TRBD2 (5 bases). The V and J ends lost 0 bases and 0 bases respectively, with 9 bases between them. Per germline, CDR1 WSHSY and CDR2 SAAADI. The CDR3 extends over 16 amino acids. The DNA of the CDR3 is TGCGCCAGCAGTGAGTCTACGGGAAGCTCCTACAATGAGCAGTTCTTC. Amino acids: CASSESTGSSYNEQFF.

This chain connects TRBV7-9 to TRBJ2-4, with 7 bases that match TRBD1. The DNA matches TRBJ2-7 better at its end, which makes the J call doubtful. CDR1 SEHNR and CDR2 FQNEAQ come from the germline V gene (reference sequence). The CDR3 is 15 amino acids. CDR3 sequence reads: CASSTGQATSYEQYF. The CDR3 DNA is TGTGCCAGCAGCACTGGACAGGCGACCTCCTACGAGCAGTACTTC.

This clonotype occurred a few times. The CDR3 reads CASSYEDGYSNQPQHF. The CDR3 coding sequence is TGTGCCAGCAGCTACGAGGACGGCTATAGCAATCAGCCCCAGCATTTT. This chain uses TRBV5-5 with TRBJ1-5; D is undetermined. The germline V and J ends were trimmed by 3 bases and 0 bases, with 13 bases remaining between them. CDR3 length equals 16 residues. The germline gives CDR1 SGHKS, CDR2 YYEKEE (reference sequence).

The chain uses TRBV10-3 and TRBJ2-7; no clear D gene. The CDR3 contains 11 residues. V lost 6 bases to trimming and J lost 7 bases, with 10 bases between them. Germline loops: CDR1 ENHRY, CDR2 SYGVKD. As DNA, the CDR3 is TGTGCCATCAGAGGCTCCGGGGAGCAGTACTTC. It is translated as CAIRGSGEQYF.

This chain connects TRBV12-3 or TRBV12-4 to TRBJ2-1; possible D gene TRBD2, 5 bases. The length of the CDR3 is 12 residues. The V end lost 6 bases, the J end lost 10 bases, and 13 bases lay between the germline ends. CDR3 sequence: CASRFGGWEQFF. The CDR3 DNA reads TGTGCCAGCAGATTCGGAGGATGGGAGCAGTTCTTC.

With respect to this clonotype: The junction departs from germline at one end; a sequencing error may be responsible. The chain recombines TRBV14 with TRBJ1-2; D is unclear. Germline-derived CDR1 and CDR2 are SGHDN and FVKESK. The CDR3 loop spans 12 amino acids. This CDR3 is CASSQHLYGHTF. The CDR3 bases are TGTGCCAGCAGCCAACACCTCTATGGCCACACCTTC.

The chain joins TRBV20-1 to TRBJ2-1, with TRBD2 matching over 12 bases. The germline CDR1 and CDR2 sequences are DFQATT and SNEGSKA (reference sequence). There are 15 residues in the CDR3. The V and J ends lost 1 base and 9 bases, in that order; junction bases with no gene match: 7. The CDR3: CSARASLAGGPEQFF. The CDR3 bases are TGCAGTGCTAGAGCCTCACTAGCGGGAGGTCCTGAGCAGTTCTTC.

The table lists this clonotype with a count of one. This chain connects TRBV6-2 or TRBV6-3 to TRBJ1-4, with unresolved D. The germline V gene has CDR1 MNHEY and CDR2 SVGEGT. V was cut by 7 bases and J by 7 bases, with 10 bases left in between. The CDR3 loop spans 12 amino acids. The CDR3 coding sequence is TGTGCCAGCAACAGAATGGGTGAAAAACTGTTTTTT. It yields the protein CASNRMGEKLFF.

V gene TRBV11-2 combines with J gene TRBJ2-7; perhaps TRBD2 as D (6 bases). CDR3 length equals 15 residues. CDR1 and CDR2 from the germline V gene are SGHAT and FQNNGV. V was clipped by 0 bases and J by 7 bases, with 16 bases between them. The CDR3 DNA follows: TGTGCCAGCAGCTTAGAAGTAGGTGGCCGGGGGGAGCAGTACTTC. Protein product: CASSLEVGGRGEQYF.

This clonotype has just a few counts. The chain employs TRBV29-1 and TRBJ1-6, with D uncertain. This CDR3 region has 13 residues. Trimming took off 6 bases at V and 7 bases at J, with 13 bases between the two ends. Looked up from germline, CDR1 is SQVTM and CDR2 is ANQGSEA. Here the CDR3 reads CSVTEDLNSPLHF. CDR3 in DNA: TGCAGCGTCACGGAAGATCTAAATTCACCCCTCCACTTT.

V gene TRBV6-1 combines with J gene TRBJ2-6; D is possibly TRBD1 or TRBD2 (5 bases each). Trimming stripped 0 bases from V and 1 base from J, with 7 bases between. Germline values: CDR1 MNHNS, CDR2 SASEGT. This CDR3 region has 16 residues. CDR3 region: CASSEAWGSGANVLTF. For the CDR3, the DNA is TGTGCCAGCAGTGAAGCTTGGGGGTCTGGGGCCAACGTCCTGACTTTC.

The V call is TRBV7-9, the J call TRBJ1-2; TRBD1 might be the D (5 bases). CDR3 length: 15 residues. Germline-derived CDR1 and CDR2 are SEHNR and FQNEAQ (reference sequence). The ends were cut back, 2 bases at V and 6 bases at J, with 16 bases in the middle. The DNA for the CDR3 is TGTGCCAGCAGCTTAACAGGCAGTCCTGTGAATGGCTACACCTTC. This codes for CASSLTGSPVNGYTF.

In regard to this clonotype: A much larger clone differs by one base, so this may be a read error. The gene calls are TRBV12-3 or TRBV12-4 and TRBJ2-3; weak D call: TRBD2 (7 bases). This CDR3 contains 15 residues. DNA for the CDR3: TGTGCCGGCAGTTTAGCGCAAAGGGGGGGAGATACGCAGTATTTT. Translated, it gives CAGSLAQRGGDTQYF.

The V call is TRBV2, the J call TRBJ2-7; no clear D gene. The V and J ends lost 3 bases and 0 bases respectively, with 12 bases between them. The CDR3 loop spans 15 amino acids. Germline V gene lookup returns CDR1 SNHLY and CDR2 FYNNEI. The CDR3 region has the DNA TGTGCCAGCAGTGATTCATTGATGGGCTCCTACGAGCAGTACTTC. Translation gives CASSDSLMGSYEQYF.

Points on this clonotype: Germline and junction disagree at one end, which may indicate a read error. The chain has TRBV14 and TRBJ2-5; D possibly matches TRBD1 or TRBD2 (5 bases each). Near its end, the DNA agrees better with TRBJ2-7, so the J call may be wrong. The CDR3 spans 15 residues. Germline V lookup: CDR1 SGHDN, CDR2 FVKESK. This CDR3 reads CTSSPHRDGDYEQYF. CDR3 DNA: TGTACCAGCAGCCCACATCGGGACGGAGACTACGAGCAGTACTTC.

This clonotype was found a few times. The chain carries TRBV29-1 and TRBJ1-2; 7 nucleotides line up with TRBD1. V dropped 7 bases and J dropped 8; count of bases not matched to a gene: 10. Germline CDR1 reads SQVTM; CDR2 reads ANQGSEA. The CDR3 runs to 12 residues. The CDR3 DNA follows: TGCAGCGCTAGACAGGGATCGGGCGGCTACACCTTC. This sequence encodes CSARQGSGGYTF.

There are many counts of this clonotype. This may arise from a read error, as a much more abundant clone is one base away. This chain links TRBV5-1 with TRBJ2-3; 9 positions match TRBD1. CDR3 length equals 14 residues. Germline CDR1 and CDR2: SGHRS and YFSETQ. Losses at the gene ends were 4 bases for V and 3 bases for J; bases not matched to a gene: 3. The CDR3 coding sequence is TGCGCCAGCAGCGTACAGGGGGCTACAGATACGCAGTATTTT. The encoded protein is CASSVQGATDTQYF.

The chain carries TRBV5-1 and TRBJ2-3, with 7 nucleotides matching TRBD1. With 0 bases clipped from V and 4 bases from J, the junction kept 8 bases outside the gene matches. Germline CDR1 and CDR2: SGHRS and YFSETQ. This CDR3 comprises 16 residues. The DNA of the CDR3 is TGCGCCAGCAGCTTGGCGACAGGGAAAGTCGCAGATACGCAGTATTTT. Its protein is CASSLATGKVADTQYF.

V and J are TRBV7-9 and TRBJ2-7, with 8 bases aligning to TRBD1. CDR1 is SEHNR, CDR2 FQNEAQ, per germline (reference sequence). V was pared by 5 bases and J by 5 bases, with 8 bases of the junction left unmatched. The CDR3 consists of 14 residues. CDR3: CASSIWTGTHEQYF. The CDR3 DNA sequence: TGTGCCAGCAGCATTTGGACAGGGACCCACGAGCAGTACTTC.

V usage is TRBV5-1 and J usage is TRBJ1-2; maybe TRBD1 (5 bases). The germline V and J ends were trimmed by 1 base and 7 bases, with 17 bases remaining between them. Germline CDR1 and CDR2: SGHRS and YFSETQ. The CDR3 covers 15 residues. The CDR3 here is CASSLNPGDHGGYTF. CDR3 bases: TGCGCCAGCAGCTTGAATCCGGGGGATCATGGTGGCTACACCTTC.

This clonotype was seen ten or more times. The V gene is TRBV20-1, the J gene TRBJ2-5, with no clear D. V was trimmed by 1 base and J by 2 bases, leaving 14 bases between them. The germline V gene has CDR1 DFQATT and CDR2 SNEGSKA (reference sequence). The CDR3 consists of 15 residues. For the CDR3, the DNA is TGCAGTGCTAGAGTGGGGTACTTACGGCAAGAGACCCAGTACTTC. Translation gives CSARVGYLRQETQYF.

V gene TRBV27 combines with J gene TRBJ2-2, with 9 bases aligning to TRBD1. The CDR3 runs 15 residues. Germline CDR1 and CDR2: MNHEY and SMNVEV (reference sequence). V lost 6 bases to trimming and J lost 4 bases; unmatched junction nucleotides: 6. The CDR3 is CASRGGTGSTGELFF. As DNA, the CDR3 is TGTGCCAGCAGGGGGGGGACAGGGAGCACCGGGGAGCTGTTTTTT.